This T cell receptor beta chain emerged from a study of cytomegalovirus exposure and HLA in healthy donors. Study-wide results and caveats: Accurate HLA-A and HLA-B prediction from TCR beta sequences was reported for most subjects. Being productive about 87% or about 30% of the time was typical of most TCR beta V segments in an earlier analysis. Rarity characterized most TCR sequences, yet some public TCRs appeared in many donors.

Of note for this clone: Its antigen is unidentified.

PCR employed 60 Vbeta and 13 Jbeta primers. Measured with immunoSEQ multiplex PCR; TCRdb has only the in-frame clones, and not every one. The sample includes under 200,000 clones, 60% to 85% of them seen just once. The sequenced sample was PBMCs. The receptor comes from a man in his forties or fifties in good health and CMV-seronegative.

The chain's CDR3 is CASSLVTGDYNEQFF. CDR3 nucleotide sequence: TGTGCCAGCAGCTTGGTGACAGGGGACTACAATGAGCAGTTCTTC. The chain recombines TRBV7-2 with TRBJ2-1; 8 nucleotides align to TRBD1. V lost 3 bases and J lost 3; bases outside the gene matches: 4. Per germline, CDR1 SGHTA and CDR2 FQGNSA. The CDR3 runs to 15 residues.